This is a list of T cell receptor beta chains from one sample in a study of cytomegalovirus exposure and HLA in healthy donors. Here immunoSEQ multiplex PCR was the method, and the copy in TCRdb shows in-frame clones only, minus some. The table for this sample gives 65,000 to 80,000 clones. Sequenced sample: PBMCs. Receptor source: a man aged 25-40 years in good health and CMV-seronegative. Each CDR3 is given with its conserved first and last residue. The order of the fields is J gene, V gene, D gene, clone size, CDR3 DNA, CDR3 protein. The D gene is left open where the match is weak. Rows may omit the clone size; those that give it use once, few, many or a size class.

j_call: TRBJ2-3
v_call: TRBV4-1
d_call: .
clone_size: .
cdr3_nt: TGCGCCAGCAGCCAAGATCTCCGTAATACGCAGTATTTT
cdr3_aa: CASSQDLRNTQYF

j_call: TRBJ2-5
v_call: TRBV10-3
d_call: TRBD2
clone_size: .
cdr3_nt: TGTGCCATCAGTGATCCTAGCGGGCGTCAAGAGACCCAGTACTTC
cdr3_aa: CAISDPSGRQETQYF

j_call: TRBJ2-1
v_call: TRBV19
d_call: TRBD1
clone_size: .
cdr3_nt: TGTGCCAGTAATAGGGGACAGTCCTACAATGAGCAGTTCTTC
cdr3_aa: CASNRGQSYNEQFF

j_call: TRBJ1-5
v_call: TRBV9
d_call: .
clone_size: .
cdr3_nt: TGTGCCAACAGCCCCCGACTAAGCAATCAGCCCCAGCATTTT
cdr3_aa: CANSPRLSNQPQHF

j_call: TRBJ2-7
v_call: TRBV5-1
d_call: TRBD1
clone_size: .
cdr3_nt: TGCGCCAGCAGACATGGGACAGGGGGCTACGAGCAGTACTTC
cdr3_aa: CASRHGTGGYEQYF

j_call: TRBJ2-7
v_call: TRBV27
d_call: TRBD2
clone_size: .
cdr3_nt: TGTGCCCTCAGGTGGGCTGGACTAGCGCTTCCCTACGAGCAGTACTTC
cdr3_aa: CALRWAGLALPYEQYF

j_call: TRBJ2-2
v_call: TRBV4-3
d_call: TRBD2
clone_size: .
cdr3_nt: TGCGCCAGCAGCCTTAGACTAGCGGGGGCACGGACCGGGGAGCTGTTTTTT
cdr3_aa: CASSLRLAGARTGELFF

j_call: TRBJ1-2
v_call: TRBV27
d_call: .
clone_size: .
cdr3_nt: TGTGCCAGCAGTATCGGGGGGGCGGATTATGGCTACACCTTC
cdr3_aa: CASSIGGADYGYTF

j_call: TRBJ2-2
v_call: TRBV5-1
d_call: TRBD1
clone_size: .
cdr3_nt: TGCGCCAGCAGCTATAGACAGGGGGACACCGGGGAGCTGTTTTTT
cdr3_aa: CASSYRQGDTGELFF

j_call: TRBJ1-5
v_call: TRBV6-6
d_call: .
clone_size: .
cdr3_nt: TGTGCCAGCAGTTACGGATCAGGGCTGGGTCAGCCCCAGCATTTT
cdr3_aa: CASSYGSGLGQPQHF

j_call: TRBJ1-1
v_call: TRBV4-2
d_call: .
clone_size: .
cdr3_nt: TGTGCCAGCAATGAAGGGGACAAGAACACTGAAGCTTTCTTT
cdr3_aa: CASNEGDKNTEAFF

j_call: TRBJ2-1
v_call: TRBV4-3
d_call: TRBD2
clone_size: medium-sized
cdr3_nt: TGCGCCAGCAGCCAAGATCCAGCGGGAACGTACAATGAGCAGTTCTTC
cdr3_aa: CASSQDPAGTYNEQFF

j_call: TRBJ2-1
v_call: TRBV4-3
d_call: .
clone_size: .
cdr3_nt: TGCGCCAGCAGCCAAGGGTATGCGGGACGGTTGTATGAGCAGTTCTTC
cdr3_aa: CASSQGYAGRLYEQFF

j_call: TRBJ2-5
v_call: TRBV5-1
d_call: TRBD2
clone_size: .
cdr3_nt: TGCGCCAGCAGCTTTGGTCCTAGCGGGAGTCAGGAGACCCAGTACTTC
cdr3_aa: CASSFGPSGSQETQYF

j_call: TRBJ1-1
v_call: TRBV5-1
d_call: .
clone_size: .
cdr3_nt: TGCGCCAGCAGCTGGACGGGGGGGTCTGAAGCTTTCTTT
cdr3_aa: CASSWTGGSEAFF

j_call: TRBJ2-5
v_call: TRBV28
d_call: TRBD2
clone_size: .
cdr3_nt: TGTGCCAGCAGTTTATCGGACGGGAGGGAGACCCAGTACTTC
cdr3_aa: CASSLSDGRETQYF

j_call: TRBJ2-3
v_call: TRBV27
d_call: .
clone_size: .
cdr3_nt: TGTGCCAGCAGTTTGGGCAGGGGGGCAGATACGCAGTATTTT
cdr3_aa: CASSLGRGADTQYF

j_call: TRBJ1-4
v_call: TRBV5-4
d_call: .
clone_size: .
cdr3_nt: TGTGCCAGCAGCTTGGTCGTTGGGAGTAATGAAAAACTGTTTTTT
cdr3_aa: CASSLVVGSNEKLFF

j_call: TRBJ1-1
v_call: TRBV19
d_call: TRBD1
clone_size: .
cdr3_nt: TGTGCCAGTAGTCCAAAGAGCCGGGGACAGGGGGCGCTGAGGACTGAAGCTTTCTTT
cdr3_aa: CASSPKSRGQGALRTEAFF

j_call: TRBJ2-7
v_call: TRBV9
d_call: TRBD1
clone_size: .
cdr3_nt: TGTGCCAGCAGCGTAGACGCGACAGGGGGTACCTACGAGCAGTACTTC
cdr3_aa: CASSVDATGGTYEQYF

j_call: TRBJ2-7
v_call: TRBV10-3
d_call: .
clone_size: .
cdr3_nt: TGTGCCATCAGTGAACCCAACCAGGGGTGGCAGTACTTC
cdr3_aa: CAISEPNQGWQYF

j_call: TRBJ1-1
v_call: TRBV6-5
d_call: .
clone_size: .
cdr3_nt: TGTGCCACCAAAACACAGGGGAACACTGAAGCTTTCTTT
cdr3_aa: CATKTQGNTEAFF

j_call: TRBJ2-1
v_call: TRBV29-1
d_call: .
clone_size: .
cdr3_nt: TGCAGCGGTTTGGGAGGTGGGGACAGCACCTACAATGAGCAGTTCTTC
cdr3_aa: CSGLGGGDSTYNEQFF

j_call: TRBJ1-2
v_call: TRBV18
d_call: .
clone_size: .
cdr3_nt: TGTGCCAGCTCACCCCAGGAGGGAGGCTACACCTTC
cdr3_aa: CASSPQEGGYTF

j_call: TRBJ2-7
v_call: TRBV7-8
d_call: .
clone_size: .
cdr3_nt: TGTGCCAGCAGCTTAGAAAACGGGATCTACGAGCAGTACTTC
cdr3_aa: CASSLENGIYEQYF

j_call: TRBJ1-1
v_call: TRBV19
d_call: TRBD1
clone_size: .
cdr3_nt: TGTGCCAGTAGTATAGGACAGGGGTGGACTGAAGCTTTCTTT
cdr3_aa: CASSIGQGWTEAFF

j_call: TRBJ2-7
v_call: TRBV18
d_call: TRBD1
clone_size: .
cdr3_nt: TGTGCCAGCTCGTCCGGGACAGGGGCCTACGAGCAGTACTTC
cdr3_aa: CASSSGTGAYEQYF

j_call: TRBJ1-5
v_call: TRBV9
d_call: .
clone_size: .
cdr3_nt: TGTGCCAGCAGCGTAGATTACAATCAGCCCCAGCATTTT
cdr3_aa: CASSVDYNQPQHF